The subject of this entry is one T cell receptor (beta chain). No antigen is known for it. Assay used: immunoSEQ multiplex PCR; TCRdb lists only in-frame clones, some missing. The sample lists about 180,000 clones, around 90% occurring once. This entry is derived from a study of T cell responses to AZD1222 COVID-19 vaccine. Points from the study as a whole: Baseline seropositives among AZD1222 recipients totaled only 5 to 7. There were vaccine-associated CD4 TCRs across spike, dominant at 160-218 and 743-854. Spike-specific TCR breadth and depth both grew after two AZD1222 doses.

Germline V gene data show CDR1 as SEHNR and CDR2 as FQNEAQ (reference sequence). The junction had 7 bases not matched to a gene; V was cut back by 6 bases and J by 2 bases. The CDR3 totals 15 residues. V usage is TRBV7-9 and J usage is TRBJ2-1; 7 bases line up with TRBD1. This receptor was identified in an adult who received the AZD1222 COVID-19 vaccine. The sequencing here drew on peripheral blood, taken 28 days after the second AZD1222 dose. Here the CDR3 DNA reads TGTGCCAGCAGTCCGAGACAGGGCACCTACAATGAGCAGTTCTTC. It translates to CASSPRQGTYNEQFF. Full variable domain (remainder filled in from reference TRBV7-9 and TRBJ2-1): DTGVSQNPRHKITKRGQNVTFRCDPISEHNRLYWYRQTLGQGPEFLTYFQNEAQLEKSRLLSDRFSAERPKGSFSTLEIQRTEQGDSAMYLCASSPRQGTYNEQFFGPGTRLTVL.